This TCR beta chain was retrieved from a study of T-cell reconstitution after alpha-beta-depleted transplantation in children. General study points: In patients about two months after transplant, alpha-beta T cells reportedly arose from several hundred expanded graft clones. A year had passed since transplant, and T-cell counts and diversity by then came mostly from newly produced T cells. Surviving recipient T cells and thymic progenitors produced the high day-60 TCRbeta diversity seen in some patients.

Preparation of the TCRbeta library used unique molecular identifiers. TCRdb fed the PCR reads into MiXCR, producing one record per CDR3 protein. The sample gives around 370,000 distinct CDR3 sequences, around 15% of which show up once; roughly 40% is in the top ten. This CDR3 is 15 amino acids long. Trimming took off 0 bases at V and 6 bases at J, with 12 bases between the two ends. CDR1 and CDR2 (germline): LGHNA, YSLEER. As for this clonotype: The antigen is unknown.

Sequencing used PBMCs, mostly from graft donor cells, obtained 360 days after TCRalphabeta/CD19-depleted stem cell transplant. This sequence joins TRBV4-3 and TRBJ2-1, with a weak D call TRBD2 (6 bases). The receptor was isolated from a male patient aged 2-9 years who had a stem cell transplant for acute lymphoblastic leukemia, so the T cells may come from the graft donor. In DNA form, the CDR3 reads TGCGCCAGCAGCCAAGATGGGCTAGCGAGCAATGAGCAGTTCTTC. Translated, it gives CASSQDGLASNEQFF.